The clone carrying this TCR beta chain was counted only a few times. The CDR3 runs 15 residues. The germline V gene encodes CDR1 SGHRS and CDR2 YFSETQ. The ends lost 3 bases at V and 8 bases at J; junction bases unmatched: 4. This sample was included in a study of blood T cell repertoires in COVID-19. In the study overall: Acute and convalescent COVID-19 specimens originated in the United States, Italy and Spain. PBMCs, B-cell-depleted T cells, or T cells were the source of the cDNA or gDNA that made up the material.

Per the original methods: How many nucleated cells were present was estimated from reference gene primer amplification. Method: immunoSEQ multiplex PCR; TCRdb's copy keeps in-frame clones and lacks some. The DNA was the basis for D and trimming; V, J and clone size are from that table. The sample lists around 100,000 clones, around 83% occurring once. V gene TRBV5-1 combines with J gene TRBJ2-1; 14 bases are a match to TRBD2. This sequence originates from a man aged 40-49 years with acute or convalescent COVID-19. Specimen: peripheral blood. CDR3 sequence (DNA): TGCGCCAGCAGCTGGACTAGCGGGGGGCGGTATGAGCAGTTCTTC. Amino acids: CASSWTSGGRYEQFF.